Presented here are 15 T cell receptor beta chains from one specimen sequenced in a study of sequential checkpoint blockade in melanoma (dated by TCRdb to between 2018 and 2020). Libraries were made using the immunoSEQ multiplex PCR assay. Drawn from immuneACCESS, this table holds only the in-frame rearrangements with V and J called that TCRdb kept. Clones are partly lost; checked studies trace under half to an unresolved V gene and leave the rest unexplained. The sample table holds roughly 20,000 clones, of which about 83% were seen once. The ten largest account for 36% of the sample. The treatment or condition label, as the study defines it: randomized to nivolumab then ipilimumab (arm A) or the reverse (arm B). The source was CD8+ T cells sorted from blood (inferred from file names), collected from a patient given nivolumab and ipilimumab in sequence. All receptors come from a human donor with melanoma.

This rearrangement joins TRBV27 to TRBJ1-5, with no clear D. Trimming cost V 3 bases and J 0 bases, with 6 bases left between them. The CDR3 loop spans 14 amino acids. Germline assignment: CDR1 MNHEY and CDR2 SMNVEV (reference sequence). CDR3 loop: CASSFGASNQPQHF. The CDR3, as DNA: TGTGCCAGCAGTTTCGGTGCTAGCAATCAGCCCCAGCATTTT.

The chain couples TRBV28 to TRBJ2-5; 7 bases align to TRBD1. Germline trimming cut 5 bases from V and 4 bases from J; bases unmatched to any gene: 4. The germline CDR1 and CDR2 sequences are MDHEN and SYDVKM. This CDR3 has 13 residues. The CDR3 DNA reads as TGTGCCAGCAGTCTCGACAGGGCAGAGACCCAGTACTTC. This gives the protein CASSLDRAETQYF.

The V call is TRBV19, the J call TRBJ1-5; 8 bases agree with TRBD1. This CDR3 has 13 amino acids. The trim removed 5 bases at V and 6 bases at J, leaving 3 bases unmatched. The V gene's germline CDR1 is LNHDA and CDR2 SQIVND (reference sequence). The CDR3 is CASSGQGSQPQHF. Here the CDR3 DNA reads TGTGCCAGTAGTGGACAGGGATCTCAGCCCCAGCATTTT.

The chain has TRBV12-2 and TRBJ2-3; TRBD2 reflects the table's D call only, with no check against the DNA. TRBV12-2 is marked as a pseudogene. The CDR3 is 16 amino acids. The CDR3 protein is CASRLGLAFFPDTQYF. CDR3 in DNA: TGTGCAAGTCGCTTGGGACTAGCATTCTTCCCAGATACGCAGTATTTT.

The chain carries TRBV4-2 and TRBJ2-7, with 7 bases identical to TRBD2. Germline V gene sequence: CDR1 LGHNA, CDR2 YNFKEQ. This CDR3 comprises 15 residues. Unmatched junction bases numbered 11, after V lost 4 bases and J lost 5 bases. The CDR3 DNA follows: TGTGCCAGCAGCCTCCGGACTAGTCTTTCGGACGAGCAGTACTTC. Residues: CASSLRTSLSDEQYF.

V gene TRBV27 combines with J gene TRBJ1-1, with TRBD1 identical over 8 bases. The germline CDR1 and CDR2 sequences are MNHEY and SMNVEV (reference sequence). CDR3 size: 14 residues. The trim removed 5 bases at V and 5 bases at J, leaving 7 bases unmatched. CDR3 nucleotide sequence: TGTGCCAGCAGTCCCCAGGACAGGGCGACTGAAGCTTTCTTT. Protein product: CASSPQDRATEAFF.

The J gene is TRBJ2-1, the V gene TRBV7-6; 9 bases match TRBD2. The V segment lost 0 bases and the J segment 6 bases; nucleotides outside the gene matches: 6. This CDR3 region has 16 residues. Per germline, CDR1 SGHVS and CDR2 FNYEAQ. This chain's CDR3 is CASSLAAGTSSNEQFF. DNA for the CDR3: TGTGCCAGCAGCTTAGCGGCCGGGACTAGCAGCAATGAGCAGTTCTTC.

V is TRBV5-5 and J is TRBJ2-1; 11 positions match TRBD1. The CDR3 totals 13 residues. V was pared by 5 bases and J by 16 bases, with 11 bases of the junction left unmatched. Germline assignment: CDR1 SGHKS and CDR2 YYEKEE (reference sequence). The CDR3 DNA reads TGTGCCAGCAGTTCCGGGACAGGGGGTTCTTTATTCTTC. As protein: CASSSGTGGSLFF.

CDR3 in DNA: TGTGCCAGCAGTGAAGCGCTTCCCGCGCGCGGCGATACTAATGAAAAACTGTTTTTT. Its protein is CASSEALPARGDTNEKLFF. The rearrangement links TRBV6-1 to TRBJ1-4; D unresolved. Germline values: CDR1 MNHNS, CDR2 SASEGT. With 0 bases removed from V and 2 bases from J, the gap between germline ends came to 19 bases. The CDR3 is made up of 19 amino acids.

V gene TRBV5-5 combines with J gene TRBJ2-5, with TRBD1 matching over 7 bases. Near its end, the DNA agrees better with TRBJ2-7, so the J call may be wrong. The CDR3 covers 13 residues. Germline CDR1 SGHKS, CDR2 YYEKEE (reference sequence). Written as DNA, the CDR3 is TGTGCCAGCAGCACGGGACAGTCCTACGAGCAGTACTTC. This encodes CASSTGQSYEQYF.

This chain connects TRBV20-1 to TRBJ2-7, with D hard to call. This CDR3 has 11 residues. Germline CDR1 DFQATT, CDR2 SNEGSKA (reference sequence). With 3 bases removed from V and 1 base from J, the gap between germline ends came to 4 bases. The CDR3 sequence: CSASVSYEQYF. The CDR3, as DNA: TGCAGTGCTAGCGTTTCCTACGAGCAGTACTTC.

This clone was counted a few times. DNA for the CDR3: TGTGCCAGCAGCCCCGGTCCGGGAGGAACTAATGAAAAACTGTTTTTT. Its protein is CASSPGPGGTNEKLFF. The chain has TRBV7-9 and TRBJ1-4; D not resolved. The germline V gene encodes CDR1 SEHNR and CDR2 FQNEAQ (reference sequence). The CDR3 loop spans 16 amino acids. V was clipped by 5 bases and J by 1 base, with 14 bases between them.

The chain couples TRBV10-1 to TRBJ2-7; 10 bases match TRBD2. J lost 6 bases, V lost 3 bases, and 5 bases had no gene match. The CDR3 runs to 14 residues. Germline loops: CDR1 WNHNN, CDR2 SYGVQD (reference sequence). In DNA, the CDR3 is TGCGCCAGCAGTGAAGCGGGAGGGGATCTCGAGCAGTACTTC. Residues: CASSEAGGDLEQYF.

The chain links TRBV6-4 to TRBJ1-5, with 7 bases lining up with TRBD1. The CDR3 contains 18 residues. V shed 0 bases, J shed 2 bases, and the junction held 10 bases outside the gene matches. Germline CDR1 reads MRHNA; CDR2 reads SNTAGT. CDR3 protein: CASSDSRRGQCGNQPQHF. CDR3 sequence (DNA): TGTGCCAGCAGTGACTCGAGAAGGGGGCAATGCGGCAATCAGCCCCAGCATTTT.

CDR3 sequence: CASSPGQDNSPLHF. DNA for the CDR3: TGTGCCAGCAGTCCTGGACAGGATAATTCACCCCTCCACTTT. The genes are TRBV28 and TRBJ1-6; 7 nucleotides align to TRBD1. Germline CDR1 reads MDHEN; CDR2 reads SYDVKM. This CDR3 region has 14 residues. Unmatched junction bases numbered 3, after V lost 5 bases and J lost 5 bases.